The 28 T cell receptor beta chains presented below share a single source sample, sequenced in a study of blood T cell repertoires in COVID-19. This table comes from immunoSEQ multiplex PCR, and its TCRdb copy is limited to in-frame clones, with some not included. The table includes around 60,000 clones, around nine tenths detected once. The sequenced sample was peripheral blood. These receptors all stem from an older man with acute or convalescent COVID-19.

This CDR3 reads CASSIGGDSYEQYF. The CDR3 nucleotides read TGTGCCAGTAGTATCGGAGGGGACTCCTACGAGCAGTACTTC. V and J are TRBV19 and TRBJ2-7, with D perhaps TRBD2 (6 bases). CDR3 length equals 14 residues. The V and J ends lost 3 bases and 0 bases respectively, with 9 bases between them. CDR1 is LNHDA and CDR2 is SQIVND in the germline V gene (reference sequence).

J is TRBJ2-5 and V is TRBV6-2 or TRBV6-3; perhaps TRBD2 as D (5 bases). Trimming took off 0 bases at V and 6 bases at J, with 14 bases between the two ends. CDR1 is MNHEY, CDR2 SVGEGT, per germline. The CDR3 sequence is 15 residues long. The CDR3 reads CASSYSFPGSKTQYF. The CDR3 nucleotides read TGTGCCAGCAGTTACTCATTTCCGGGATCCAAGACCCAGTACTTC.

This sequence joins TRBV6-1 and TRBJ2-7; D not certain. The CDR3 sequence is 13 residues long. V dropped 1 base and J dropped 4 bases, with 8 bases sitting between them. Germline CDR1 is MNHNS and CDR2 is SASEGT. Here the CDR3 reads CASSEGADYEQYF. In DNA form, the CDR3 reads TGTGCCAGCAGTGAAGGGGCAGATTACGAGCAGTACTTC.

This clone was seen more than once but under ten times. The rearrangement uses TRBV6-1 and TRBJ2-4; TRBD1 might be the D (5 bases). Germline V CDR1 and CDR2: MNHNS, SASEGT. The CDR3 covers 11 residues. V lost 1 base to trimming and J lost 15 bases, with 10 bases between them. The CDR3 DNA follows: TGTGCCAGCAGTGAAGGGCCAAGGGGGTACTTC. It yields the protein CASSEGPRGYF.

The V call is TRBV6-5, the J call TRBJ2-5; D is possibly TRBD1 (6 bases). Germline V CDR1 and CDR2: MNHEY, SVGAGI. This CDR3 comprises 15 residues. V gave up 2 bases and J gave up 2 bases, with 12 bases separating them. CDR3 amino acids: CASSYPAGDQETQYF. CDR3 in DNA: TGTGCCAGCAGTTACCCAGCAGGGGATCAAGAGACCCAGTACTTC.

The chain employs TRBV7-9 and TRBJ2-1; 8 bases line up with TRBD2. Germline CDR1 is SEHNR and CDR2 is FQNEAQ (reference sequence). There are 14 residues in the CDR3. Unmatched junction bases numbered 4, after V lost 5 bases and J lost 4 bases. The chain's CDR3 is CASSLTSEYNEQFF. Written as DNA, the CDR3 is TGTGCCAGCAGCCTGACTAGCGAGTACAATGAGCAGTTCTTC. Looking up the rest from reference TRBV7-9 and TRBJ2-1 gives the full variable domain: DTGVSQNPRHKITKRGQNVTFRCDPISEHNRLYWYRQTLGQGPEFLTYFQNEAQLEKSRLLSDRFSAERPKGSFSTLEIQRTEQGDSAMYLCASSLTSEYNEQFFGPGTRLTVL.

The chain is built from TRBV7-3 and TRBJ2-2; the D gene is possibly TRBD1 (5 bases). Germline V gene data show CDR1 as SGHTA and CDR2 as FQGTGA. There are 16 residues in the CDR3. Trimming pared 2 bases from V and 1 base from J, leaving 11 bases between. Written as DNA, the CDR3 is TGTGCCAGCAGCTTACAGCCAGGACAGAACACCGGGGAGCTGTTTTTT. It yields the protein CASSLQPGQNTGELFF.

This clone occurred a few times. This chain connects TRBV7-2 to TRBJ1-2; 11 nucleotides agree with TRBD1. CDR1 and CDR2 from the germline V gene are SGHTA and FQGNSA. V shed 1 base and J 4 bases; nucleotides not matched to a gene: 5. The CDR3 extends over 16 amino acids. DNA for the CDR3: TGTGCCAGCAGCTTAGGTGGGACAGGGGGTGTCTATGGCTACACCTTC. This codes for CASSLGGTGGVYGYTF.

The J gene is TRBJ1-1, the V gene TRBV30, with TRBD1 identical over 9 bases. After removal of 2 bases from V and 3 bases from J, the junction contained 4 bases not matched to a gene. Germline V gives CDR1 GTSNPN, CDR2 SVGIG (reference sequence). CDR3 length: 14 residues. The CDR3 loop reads CAWSSGDRDTEAFF. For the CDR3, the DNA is TGTGCCTGGAGTTCGGGGGACAGGGACACTGAAGCTTTCTTT.

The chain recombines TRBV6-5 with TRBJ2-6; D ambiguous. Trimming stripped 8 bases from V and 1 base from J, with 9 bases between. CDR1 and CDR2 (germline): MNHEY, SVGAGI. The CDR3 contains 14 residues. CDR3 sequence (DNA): TGTGCCAGCTCCCTCGGGTCTGGGGCCAACGTCCTGACTTTC. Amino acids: CASSLGSGANVLTF.

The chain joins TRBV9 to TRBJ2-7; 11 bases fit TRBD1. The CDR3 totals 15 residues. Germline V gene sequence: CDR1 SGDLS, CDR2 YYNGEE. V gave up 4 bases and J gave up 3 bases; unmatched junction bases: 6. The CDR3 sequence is CASSLGTGGFYEQYF. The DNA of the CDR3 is TGTGCCAGCAGCCTCGGGACAGGGGGATTCTACGAGCAGTACTTC. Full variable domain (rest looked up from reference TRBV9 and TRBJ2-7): DSGVTQTPKHLITATGQRVTLRCSPRSGDLSVYWYQQSLDQGLQFLIQYYNGEERAKGNILERFSAQQFPDLHSELNLSSLELGDSALYFCASSLGTGGFYEQYFGPGTRLTVT.

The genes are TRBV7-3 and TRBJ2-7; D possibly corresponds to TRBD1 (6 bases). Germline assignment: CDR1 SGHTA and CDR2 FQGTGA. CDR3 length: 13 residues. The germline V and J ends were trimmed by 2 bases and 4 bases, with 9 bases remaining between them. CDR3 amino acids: CASSLDTGYEQYF. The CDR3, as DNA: TGTGCCAGCAGCTTAGACACAGGGTACGAGCAGTACTTC. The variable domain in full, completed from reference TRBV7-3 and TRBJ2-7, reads GAGVSQTPSNKVTEKGKYVELRCDPISGHTALYWYRQSLGQGPEFLIYFQGTGAADDSGLPNDRFFAVRPEGSVSTLKIQRTERGDSAVYLCASSLDTGYEQYFGPGTRLTVT.

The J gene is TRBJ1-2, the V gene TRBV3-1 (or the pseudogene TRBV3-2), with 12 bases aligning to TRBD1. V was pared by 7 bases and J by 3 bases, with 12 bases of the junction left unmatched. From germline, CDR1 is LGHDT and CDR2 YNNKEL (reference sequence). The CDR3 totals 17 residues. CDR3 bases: TGTGCCAGCACCCCGGAGGGGACAGGGGGCAGAGACTATGGCTACACCTTC. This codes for CASTPEGTGGRDYGYTF.

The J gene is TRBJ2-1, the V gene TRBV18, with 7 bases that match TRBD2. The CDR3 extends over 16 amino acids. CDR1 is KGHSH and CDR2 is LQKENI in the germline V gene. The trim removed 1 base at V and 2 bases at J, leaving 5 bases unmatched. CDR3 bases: TGTGCCAGCTCACCACTACCGACTAGCACCTACAATGAGCAGTTCTTC. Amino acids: CASSPLPTSTYNEQFF.

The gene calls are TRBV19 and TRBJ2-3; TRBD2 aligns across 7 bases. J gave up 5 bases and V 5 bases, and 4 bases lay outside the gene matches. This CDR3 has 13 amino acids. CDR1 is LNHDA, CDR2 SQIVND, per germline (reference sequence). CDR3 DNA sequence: TGTGCCAGTAGTCGCAGGGAGGGAGATACGCAGTATTTT. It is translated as CASSRREGDTQYF.

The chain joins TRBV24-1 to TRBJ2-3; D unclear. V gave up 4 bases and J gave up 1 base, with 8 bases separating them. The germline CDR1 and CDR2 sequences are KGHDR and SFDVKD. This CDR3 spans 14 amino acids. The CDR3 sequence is CATSDSSGTDTQYF. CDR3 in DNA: TGTGCCACCAGTGACTCCAGTGGCACAGATACGCAGTATTTT.

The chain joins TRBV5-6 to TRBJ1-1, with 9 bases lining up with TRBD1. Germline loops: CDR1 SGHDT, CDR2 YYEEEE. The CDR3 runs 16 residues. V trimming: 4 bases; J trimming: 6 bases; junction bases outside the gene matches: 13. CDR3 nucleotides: TGTGCCAGCAGCGCGGCCGGGACAGGGCGTATTGCTGAAGCTTTCTTT. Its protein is CASSAAGTGRIAEAFF.

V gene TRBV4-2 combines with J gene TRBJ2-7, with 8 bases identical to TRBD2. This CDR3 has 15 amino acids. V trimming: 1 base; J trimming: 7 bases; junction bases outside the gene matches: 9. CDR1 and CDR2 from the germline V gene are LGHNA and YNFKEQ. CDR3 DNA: TGTGCCAGCAGCCAAGGTAGCGGGGTATATTGGGAGCAGTACTTC. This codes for CASSQGSGVYWEQYF.

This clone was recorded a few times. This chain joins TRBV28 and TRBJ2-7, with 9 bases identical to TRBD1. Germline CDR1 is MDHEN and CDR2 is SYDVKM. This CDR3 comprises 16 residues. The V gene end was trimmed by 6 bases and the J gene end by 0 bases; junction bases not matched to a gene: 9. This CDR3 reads CASSPQGAMDSYEQYF. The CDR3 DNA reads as TGTGCCAGCAGCCCACAGGGGGCGATGGACTCCTACGAGCAGTACTTC.

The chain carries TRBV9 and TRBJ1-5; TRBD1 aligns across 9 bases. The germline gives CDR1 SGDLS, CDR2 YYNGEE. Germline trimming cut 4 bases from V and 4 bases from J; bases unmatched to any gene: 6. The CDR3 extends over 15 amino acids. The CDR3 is CASSLGQGKNQPQHF. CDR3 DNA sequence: TGTGCCAGCAGCCTTGGACAGGGGAAAAATCAGCCCCAGCATTTT.

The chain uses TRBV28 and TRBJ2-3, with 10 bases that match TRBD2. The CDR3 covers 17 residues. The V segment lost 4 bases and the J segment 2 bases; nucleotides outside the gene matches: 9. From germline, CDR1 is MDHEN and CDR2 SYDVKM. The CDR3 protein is CASSSPSGGDHTDTQYF. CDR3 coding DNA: TGTGCCAGCAGTTCACCTAGCGGGGGAGATCACACAGATACGCAGTATTTT.

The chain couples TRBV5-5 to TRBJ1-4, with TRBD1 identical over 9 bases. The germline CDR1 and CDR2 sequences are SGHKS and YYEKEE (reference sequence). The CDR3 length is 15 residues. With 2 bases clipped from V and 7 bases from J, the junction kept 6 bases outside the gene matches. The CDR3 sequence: CASSFGDRGSEKLFF. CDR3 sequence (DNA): TGTGCCAGCAGCTTTGGCGACAGGGGGAGTGAAAAACTGTTTTTT.

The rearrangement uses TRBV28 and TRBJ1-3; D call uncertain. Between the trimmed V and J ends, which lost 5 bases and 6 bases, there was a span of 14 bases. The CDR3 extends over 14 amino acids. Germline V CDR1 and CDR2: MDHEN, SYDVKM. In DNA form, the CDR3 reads TGTGCCAGCAGTCCCGCCTTCGGGTTAAACACCATATATTTT. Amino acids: CASSPAFGLNTIYF.

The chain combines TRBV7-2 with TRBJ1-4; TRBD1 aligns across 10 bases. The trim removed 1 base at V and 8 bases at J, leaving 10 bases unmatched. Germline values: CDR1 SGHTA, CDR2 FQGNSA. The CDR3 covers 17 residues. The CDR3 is CASSLVRVTGGREKLFF. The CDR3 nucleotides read TGTGCCAGCAGCTTAGTTAGGGTGACAGGGGGCCGAGAAAAACTGTTTTTT.

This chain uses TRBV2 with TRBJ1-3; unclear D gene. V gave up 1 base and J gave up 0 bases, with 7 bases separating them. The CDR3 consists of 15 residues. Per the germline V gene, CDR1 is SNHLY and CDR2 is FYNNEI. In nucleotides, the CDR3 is TGTGCCAGCAGTGAAGGGCGGCACTCTGGAAACACCATATATTTT. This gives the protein CASSEGRHSGNTIYF.

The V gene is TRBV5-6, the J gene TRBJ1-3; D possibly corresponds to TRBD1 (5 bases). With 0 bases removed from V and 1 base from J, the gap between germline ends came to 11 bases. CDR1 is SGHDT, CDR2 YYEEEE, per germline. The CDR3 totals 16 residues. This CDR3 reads CASSLVGGRSGNTIYF. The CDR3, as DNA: TGTGCCAGCAGCTTGGTGGGGGGAAGGTCTGGAAACACCATATATTTT.

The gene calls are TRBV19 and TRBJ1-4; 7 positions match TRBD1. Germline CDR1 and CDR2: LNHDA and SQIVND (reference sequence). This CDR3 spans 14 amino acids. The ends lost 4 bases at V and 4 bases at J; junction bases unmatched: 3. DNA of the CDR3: TGTGCCAGTAGTAGCGGGACAGATAATGAAAAACTGTTTTTT. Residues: CASSSGTDNEKLFF. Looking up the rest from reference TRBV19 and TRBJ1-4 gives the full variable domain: DGGITQSPKYLFRKEGQNVTLSCEQNLNHDAMYWYRQDPGQGLRLIYYSQIVNDFQKGDIAEGYSVSREKKESFPLTVTSAQKNPTAFYLCASSSGTDNEKLFFGSGTQLSVL.

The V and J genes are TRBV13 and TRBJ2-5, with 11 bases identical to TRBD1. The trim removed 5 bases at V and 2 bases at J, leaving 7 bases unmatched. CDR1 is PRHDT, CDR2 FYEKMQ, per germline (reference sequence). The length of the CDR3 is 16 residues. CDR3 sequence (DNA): TGTGCCAGCAGCGAACCCGGGACAGGGGGGCAAGAGACCCAGTACTTC. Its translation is CASSEPGTGGQETQYF.